One and the same sample provided the 4 T cell receptor beta chains below, sequenced in a study of blood T cell repertoires in COVID-19. Method: immunoSEQ multiplex PCR; TCRdb's copy keeps in-frame clones and lacks some. The table lists about 270,000 clones, around 87% of them singletons. Material: peripheral blood. The source of these receptors is a woman between 45 and 60 years old with acute or convalescent COVID-19.

The rearrangement links TRBV30 to TRBJ1-6, with TRBD1 identical over 10 bases. Germline CDR1 GTSNPN, CDR2 SVGIG (reference sequence). The CDR3 runs 13 residues. V lost 5 bases and J lost 9; bases outside the gene matches: 4. The CDR3 here is CAWGGQGSSPLHF. DNA of the CDR3: TGTGCCTGGGGGGGACAGGGGAGTTCACCCCTCCACTTT.

The genes are TRBV18 and TRBJ2-7; possible D gene TRBD2, 6 bases. Trimming removed 6 bases from V and 5 bases from J, with 17 bases in between. CDR1 and CDR2 from the germline V gene are KGHSH and LQKENI. The length of the CDR3 is 14 residues. The CDR3 region is CASSRSVTGDEQYF. The CDR3 nucleotides are TGTGCCAGCTCCCGAAGCGTAACGGGAGACGAGCAGTACTTC.

The gene calls are TRBV18 and TRBJ1-4; TRBD1 aligns across 9 bases. V shed 3 bases and J 8 bases; nucleotides not matched to a gene: 7. CDR1 is KGHSH and CDR2 is LQKENI in the germline V gene. The CDR3 is made up of 15 amino acids. The CDR3 loop reads CASSPYRGQEEKLFF. Here the CDR3 DNA reads TGTGCCAGCTCACCTTACAGGGGGCAGGAGGAAAAACTGTTTTTT.

The rearrangement joins TRBV15 to TRBJ1-4; D ambiguous. CDR1 and CDR2 (germline): LNHNV, YYDKDF (reference sequence). The V and J ends lost 8 bases and 3 bases respectively, with 19 bases between them. The CDR3 extends over 16 amino acids. CDR3: CATPGRPGRANEKLFF. DNA for the CDR3: TGTGCCACCCCCGGAAGGCCGGGGAGAGCTAATGAAAAACTGTTTTTT.